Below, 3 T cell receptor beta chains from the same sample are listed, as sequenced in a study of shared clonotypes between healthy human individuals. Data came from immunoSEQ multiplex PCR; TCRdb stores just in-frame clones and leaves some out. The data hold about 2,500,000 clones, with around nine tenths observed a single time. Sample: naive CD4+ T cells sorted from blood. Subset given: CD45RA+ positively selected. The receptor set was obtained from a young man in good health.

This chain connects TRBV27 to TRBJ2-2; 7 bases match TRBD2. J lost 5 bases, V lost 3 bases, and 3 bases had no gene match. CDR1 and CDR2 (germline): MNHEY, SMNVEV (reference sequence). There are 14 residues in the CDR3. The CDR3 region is CASSLAGATGELFF. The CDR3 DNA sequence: TGTGCCAGCAGTTTGGCGGGAGCGACCGGGGAGCTGTTTTTT.

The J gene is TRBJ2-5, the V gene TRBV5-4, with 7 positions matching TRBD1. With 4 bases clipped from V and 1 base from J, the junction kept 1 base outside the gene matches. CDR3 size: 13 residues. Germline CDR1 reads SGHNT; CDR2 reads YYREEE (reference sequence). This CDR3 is CASSGTAQETQYF. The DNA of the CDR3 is TGTGCCAGCAGCGGGACAGCCCAAGAGACCCAGTACTTC.

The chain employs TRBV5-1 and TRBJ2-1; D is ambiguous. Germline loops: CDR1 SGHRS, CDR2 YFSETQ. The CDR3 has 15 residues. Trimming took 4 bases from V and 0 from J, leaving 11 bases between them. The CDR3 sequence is CASSRLASSYNEQFF. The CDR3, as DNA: TGCGCCAGCAGCCGCCTGGCCTCCTCCTACAATGAGCAGTTCTTC.